This passage covers 13 T cell receptor beta chains from one sample sequenced in a study of blood T cell repertoires in COVID-19 (TCRdb year 2020). The library was obtained by the immunoSEQ multiplex PCR assay. Not all clones reach the TCRdb copy of this immuneACCESS table, which keeps in-frame sequences only. Checked studies attribute under half of the gap to unresolved V genes and leave the rest unexplained. The sample contains 190,000 or so clones, 81% of them found a single time. Around 9% of the sample rests with the top ten. What was sequenced was PBMCs or T cells enriched from blood (not recorded which). These receptors all come from a man aged 40-49 years who had recovered from COVID-19.

This clone was picked up one time. The rearrangement uses TRBV5-1 and TRBJ2-3; possible D gene TRBD1, 5 bases. This CDR3 spans 16 amino acids. Trimming removed 4 bases from V and 0 bases from J, with 15 bases in between. Germline assignment: CDR1 SGHRS and CDR2 YFSETQ. CDR3 protein: CASSLQARTSTDTQYF. The CDR3 DNA reads TGCGCCAGCAGCCTACAGGCCCGAACTAGCACAGATACGCAGTATTTT.

In this sample, this clone turned up once. The chain joins TRBV6-5 to TRBJ2-7, with 9 positions matching TRBD2. The ends lost 6 bases at V and 2 bases at J; junction bases unmatched: 8. Germline CDR1 is MNHEY and CDR2 is SVGAGI. The length of the CDR3 is 15 residues. The CDR3 loop is CASSSSGRITYEQYF. DNA of the CDR3: TGTGCCAGCAGCTCCAGCGGGAGGATAACCTACGAGCAGTACTTC.

The chain carries TRBV15 and TRBJ2-3; 9 positions agree with TRBD1. The V segment lost 6 bases and the J segment 1 base; nucleotides outside the gene matches: 5. This CDR3 has 15 residues. Germline V CDR1 and CDR2: LNHNV, YYDKDF (reference sequence). CDR3: CATRGTGLGTDTQYF. For the CDR3, the DNA is TGTGCCACCAGAGGGACAGGGCTAGGCACAGATACGCAGTATTTT.

This chain links TRBV5-6 with TRBJ1-5; a weak D match, TRBD1 (5 bases). The germline V and J ends were trimmed by 4 bases and 12 bases, with 14 bases remaining between them. The CDR3 runs 12 residues. Germline CDR1 is SGHDT and CDR2 is YYEEEE. The CDR3 reads CASSLQGGLQHF. The CDR3 DNA is TGTGCCAGCAGCCTGCAGGGAGGCCTCCAGCATTTT.

This clone was counted only a few times. The V call is TRBV7-8, the J call TRBJ2-1, with 10 bases fitting TRBD2. Germline loops: CDR1 SGHVS, CDR2 FQNEAQ. After removal of 4 bases from V and 7 bases from J, the junction contained 7 bases not matched to a gene. The CDR3 loop spans 15 amino acids. In DNA form, the CDR3 reads TGTGCCAGCAGCTCCAGCGGGGGGGCAAGGAATGAGCAGTTCTTC. Encoded protein: CASSSSGGARNEQFF.

This clone was observed a few times. This chain joins TRBV5-4 and TRBJ2-2; 12 nucleotides align to TRBD1. J gave up 6 bases and V 3 bases, and 6 bases lay outside the gene matches. Germline V CDR1 and CDR2: SGHNT, YYREEE (reference sequence). CDR3 length equals 16 residues. The CDR3 spells CASSSGTGGAPGELFF. DNA for the CDR3: TGTGCCAGCAGCTCCGGGACAGGGGGCGCCCCCGGGGAGCTGTTTTTT.

This chain uses TRBV6-4 with TRBJ2-3; 11 nucleotides match TRBD2. Germline CDR1 MRHNA, CDR2 SNTAGT. V lost 0 bases, J lost 3 bases, and 5 bases stayed unmatched. This CDR3 is 17 amino acids long. This chain's CDR3 is CASSDSSSGGATDTQYF. The CDR3 coding sequence is TGTGCCAGCAGTGACTCCAGTAGCGGGGGGGCAACAGATACGCAGTATTTT.

The V gene is TRBV3-1 (or the pseudogene TRBV3-2), the J gene TRBJ1-5; weak D call: TRBD1 (5 bases). The CDR3 sequence is 14 residues long. CDR1 and CDR2 (germline): LGHDT, YNNKEL (reference sequence). V was clipped by 2 bases and J by 6 bases, with 11 bases between them. The CDR3 region is CASSQSAGFQPQHF. CDR3 DNA sequence: TGTGCCAGCAGCCAATCGGCAGGGTTTCAGCCCCAGCATTTT.

The chain uses TRBV11-2 and TRBJ1-1; D not resolved. The CDR3 has 18 residues. Trimming shortened V by 5 bases and J by 0 bases, and 22 bases separated the two germline ends. CDR1 SGHAT and CDR2 FQNNGV come from the germline V gene. CDR3 coding DNA: TGTGCCAGCAGCGCCCCCGGGGAGGGCCGAAACCTGAACACTGAAGCTTTCTTT. Translating it yields CASSAPGEGRNLNTEAFF.

The chain is built from TRBV7-9 and TRBJ2-1; 10 bases are shared with TRBD2. Germline V gives CDR1 SEHNR, CDR2 FQNEAQ (reference sequence). The CDR3 is 14 residues long. The junction had 4 bases not matched to a gene; V was cut back by 2 bases and J by 9 bases. The CDR3 nucleotides read TGTGCCAGCAGCTTACTAGCGGGAGCTGTTGAGCAGTTCTTC. Translation gives CASSLLAGAVEQFF.

The CDR3 spells CASSQEWGSGGYGYTF. The CDR3 DNA is TGCGCCAGCAGCCAAGAGTGGGGGTCCGGGGGCTATGGCTACACCTTC. The chain is built from TRBV4-1 and TRBJ1-2; a possible D gene is TRBD1 (5 bases). CDR1 and CDR2 (germline): MGHRA, YSYEKL. CDR3 length: 16 amino acids. Trimming removed 0 bases from V and 4 bases from J, with 15 bases in between.

V and J are TRBV2 and TRBJ2-2; D ambiguous. This CDR3 has 15 amino acids. Germline V gene sequence: CDR1 SNHLY, CDR2 FYNNEI. V lost 3 bases and J 1 base, leaving 9 bases between the germline ends. The chain's CDR3 is CASSEDPGNTGELFF. The CDR3 coding sequence is TGTGCCAGCAGTGAGGATCCAGGGAACACCGGGGAGCTGTTTTTT.

This chain uses TRBV10-2 with TRBJ1-5; 9 bases fit TRBD1. The V and J ends lost 2 bases and 2 bases, in that order; junction bases with no gene match: 7. The CDR3 loop spans 17 amino acids. Germline assignment: CDR1 WSHSY and CDR2 SAAADI. CDR3 nucleotide sequence: TGCGCCAGCAGTGAGAACAGGGGGCGATCGGGCAATCAGCCCCAGCATTTT. As protein: CASSENRGRSGNQPQHF.